These 31 T cell receptor beta chains share one sample of origin, sequenced in a study of blood T cell repertoires in COVID-19. TCRdb's table, derived via immunoSEQ multiplex PCR, lists solely in-frame clones and lacks some. The data contain 150,000 or so clones, about four fifths of them singletons. Sequencing was done on a sample of PBMCs or T cells enriched from blood (not recorded which). The receptors come from a middle-aged man who had recovered from COVID-19.

CDR3 coding DNA: TGCGCCAGCAGCTTTAGCGGAGGTGGGGAGCTGTTTTTT. Its translation: CASSFSGGGELFF. This chain joins TRBV5-1 and TRBJ2-2, with a weak D call TRBD2 (6 bases). The CDR3 runs to 13 residues. V dropped 2 bases and J dropped 8 bases, with 10 bases sitting between them. Germline CDR1 and CDR2: SGHRS and YFSETQ.

The chain couples TRBV2 to TRBJ2-5; TRBD2 matches 13 bases. J gave up 4 bases and V 6 bases, and 5 bases lay outside the gene matches. This CDR3 has 15 amino acids. Germline assignment: CDR1 SNHLY and CDR2 FYNNEI. CDR3 DNA: TGTGCCAGCAGAGCTACTAGCGGGGGGGTAGAGACCCAGTACTTC. Residues: CASRATSGGVETQYF.

This chain links TRBV29-1 with TRBJ2-3, with 10 bases matching TRBD1. Germline V gives CDR1 SQVTM, CDR2 ANQGSEA. The CDR3 sequence is 15 residues long. With V trimmed by 6 bases and J by 4 bases, 10 bases remained unmatched. CDR3 nucleotide sequence: TGCAGCGTGGACGGGACAGGGGAGGGGGCAGATACGCAGTATTTT. As protein: CSVDGTGEGADTQYF.

The chain is built from TRBV7-6 and TRBJ2-3; D possibly corresponds to TRBD2 (5 bases). Between the trimmed V and J ends, which lost 2 bases and 2 bases, there was a span of 14 bases. This CDR3 contains 16 residues. The germline V gene encodes CDR1 SGHVS and CDR2 FNYEAQ. The CDR3 DNA is TGTGCCAGCAGCTTATCCCCGGGATCAAACACAGATACGCAGTATTTT. Amino acids: CASSLSPGSNTDTQYF.

This clone is deemed medium-sized. The rearrangement links TRBV6-5 to TRBJ2-3, with 7 bases that match TRBD2. Germline trimming cut 2 bases from V and 1 base from J; bases unmatched to any gene: 6. The length of the CDR3 is 16 residues. Germline assignment: CDR1 MNHEY and CDR2 SVGAGI. CDR3 sequence reads: CASSYIGLAGTDTQYF. The DNA of the CDR3 is TGTGCCAGCAGTTACATCGGGCTAGCGGGCACAGATACGCAGTATTTT.

This chain joins TRBV4-1 and TRBJ2-3; TRBD2 might be the D (5 bases). CDR1 and CDR2 (germline): MGHRA, YSYEKL. V lost 4 bases and J 7 bases, leaving 18 bases between the germline ends. This CDR3 is built from 15 residues. DNA of the CDR3: TGCGCCAGCAGCCTCTCCCCCGGGGAGTCAAATACGCAGTATTTT. Encoded protein: CASSLSPGESNTQYF.

The chain combines TRBV4-2 with TRBJ1-6, with 9 bases that match TRBD1. Trimming removed 0 bases from V and 8 bases from J; junction bases left unmatched: 5. The CDR3 is made up of 16 amino acids. Per germline, CDR1 LGHNA and CDR2 YNFKEQ. The CDR3 loop reads CASSQDMGQGYSPLHF. CDR3 DNA: TGTGCCAGCAGCCAAGATATGGGACAGGGCTATTCACCCCTCCACTTT.

CDR3 in DNA: TGTGCCAGCAGGAACATCCGGGACAGCCCCTACGAGCAGTACTTC. Protein sequence: CASRNIRDSPYEQYF. This sequence joins TRBV11-2 and TRBJ2-7, with 7 bases matching TRBD1. The CDR3 sequence is 15 residues long. The germline V gene encodes CDR1 SGHAT and CDR2 FQNNGV. The junction had 10 bases not matched to a gene; V was cut back by 6 bases and J by 2 bases.

The CDR3 DNA follows: TGTGCCAGCAATACAGGGAACGAGCAGTACTTC. Its protein product is CASNTGNEQYF. This chain links TRBV27 with TRBJ2-7, with TRBD1 as a possible D gene (6 bases). The V end lost 7 bases, the J end lost 5 bases, and 9 bases lay between the germline ends. Looked up from germline, CDR1 is MNHEY and CDR2 is SMNVEV (reference sequence). This CDR3 is built from 11 residues.

The chain recombines TRBV6-4 with TRBJ1-6; 8 positions agree with TRBD1. There are 16 residues in the CDR3. Germline V gene sequence: CDR1 MRHNA, CDR2 SNTAGT. V was clipped by 6 bases and J by 7 bases; unmatched bases: 11. The DNA of the CDR3 is TGTGCCAGCAGCACGACGGGACAGGCGAGAAATTCACCCCTCCACTTT. Its translation is CASSTTGQARNSPLHF.

V is TRBV6-5 and J is TRBJ2-7, with no clear D. V lost 5 bases, J lost 2 bases, and 7 bases lay in between. In germline, CDR1 is MNHEY, CDR2 SVGAGI. The CDR3 contains 12 residues. CDR3 loop: CASSRLPYEQYF. CDR3 bases: TGTGCCAGCAGTCGGTTGCCCTACGAGCAGTACTTC.

V gene TRBV5-1 combines with J gene TRBJ2-5, with 10 bases lining up with TRBD2. Germline CDR1 is SGHRS and CDR2 is YFSETQ. V lost 2 bases and J lost 1; bases outside the gene matches: 5. The CDR3 spans 16 residues. CDR3 nucleotide sequence: TGCGCCAGCAGCTTTTTACTAGCGGGGTCCCAAGAGACCCAGTACTTC. It specifies CASSFLLAGSQETQYF.

The chain links TRBV3-1 (or the pseudogene TRBV3-2) to TRBJ2-2; D not resolved. The CDR3 totals 16 residues. Trimming took off 3 bases at V and 2 bases at J, with 13 bases between the two ends. Germline loops: CDR1 LGHDT, CDR2 YNNKEL (reference sequence). CDR3 loop: CASSQLIRRNTGELFF. The CDR3 DNA reads TGTGCCAGCAGCCAGTTAATCAGGCGCAACACCGGGGAGCTGTTTTTT.

The chain combines TRBV11-2 with TRBJ1-6; D possibly corresponds to TRBD1 (5 bases). Germline loops: CDR1 SGHAT, CDR2 FQNNGV. The CDR3 sequence is 18 residues long. Trimming left V 2 bases short and J 6 bases short, with 20 bases between. The CDR3 sequence: CASSLSQGPRILNSPLHF. The DNA of the CDR3 is TGTGCCAGCAGCTTATCGCAGGGCCCCCGCATCCTTAATTCACCCCTCCACTTT.

The chain is built from TRBV13 and TRBJ2-5; 10 bases match TRBD2. The CDR3 covers 15 residues. Unmatched junction bases numbered 5, after V lost 6 bases and J lost 1 base. Germline V gene sequence: CDR1 PRHDT, CDR2 FYEKMQ (reference sequence). This CDR3 is CASRRTSGVQETQYF. The CDR3 DNA follows: TGTGCCAGCAGAAGGACTAGCGGAGTCCAAGAGACCCAGTACTTC.

In this sample, this clone turned up once. This chain uses TRBV5-1 with TRBJ2-5; no firm D call. This CDR3 has 13 residues. Germline CDR1 and CDR2: SGHRS and YFSETQ. V was cut by 0 bases and J by 3 bases, with 6 bases left in between. The CDR3 spells CASSLAPEETQYF. CDR3 sequence (DNA): TGCGCCAGCAGCTTGGCGCCGGAAGAGACCCAGTACTTC.

The chain combines TRBV12-3 or TRBV12-4 with TRBJ1-4; TRBD1 agrees at 11 bases. This CDR3 spans 13 amino acids. The J segment lost 12 bases and the V segment lost 6 bases, leaving 6 bases of the junction unmatched. In DNA form, the CDR3 reads TGTGCCAGCAGATCGGGACAGGGGGTCGAACTGTTTTTT. It yields the protein CASRSGQGVELFF.

This sequence joins TRBV18 and TRBJ2-2, with D unclear. Germline assignment: CDR1 KGHSH and CDR2 LQKENI. Trimming pared 3 bases from V and 4 bases from J, leaving 15 bases between. The CDR3 spans 16 residues. CDR3 DNA: TGTGCCAGCTCACCGGCCGGCCCCGGCGGCACCGGGGAGCTGTTTTTT. Translating it yields CASSPAGPGGTGELFF.

The chain recombines TRBV9 with TRBJ1-1, with 11 bases fitting TRBD1. Germline V gives CDR1 SGDLS, CDR2 YYNGEE. The CDR3 is made up of 16 amino acids. With V trimmed by 0 bases and J by 4 bases, 5 bases remained unmatched. DNA for the CDR3: TGTGCCAGCAGCGTAGGGACAGGGGGCACGAGCACTGAAGCTTTCTTT. Protein sequence: CASSVGTGGTSTEAFF. Variable domain in full (rest from reference TRBV9 and TRBJ1-1): DSGVTQTPKHLITATGQRVTLRCSPRSGDLSVYWYQQSLDQGLQFLIQYYNGEERAKGNILERFSAQQFPDLHSELNLSSLELGDSALYFCASSVGTGGTSTEAFFGQGTRLTVV.

V usage is TRBV9 and J usage is TRBJ1-3, with 9 bases lining up with TRBD1. CDR1 is SGDLS, CDR2 YYNGEE, per germline. This CDR3 has 14 residues. With V trimmed by 4 bases and J by 8 bases, 7 bases remained unmatched. The CDR3 region has the DNA TGTGCCAGCAGCTCATGGACAGGGGAAGACACCATATATTTT. This translates into CASSSWTGEDTIYF.

This rearrangement joins TRBV7-6 to TRBJ1-3; D uncertain. CDR1 is SGHVS, CDR2 FNYEAQ, per germline. The V end lost 1 base, the J end lost 0 bases, and 13 bases lay between the germline ends. This CDR3 comprises 17 residues. CDR3 nucleotides: TGTGCCAGCAGCTTAGACGTACGCGAGATCTCTGGAAACACCATATATTTT. Its translation is CASSLDVREISGNTIYF.

In nucleotides, the CDR3 is TGTGCCAGTGGGAACGGACTAGCGGCGGGGGAGCTGTTTTTT. Translation: CASGNGLAAGELFF. The V call is TRBV6-5, the J call TRBJ2-2; the match to TRBD2 covers 10 bases. Germline lookup yields CDR1 MNHEY and CDR2 SVGAGI. This CDR3 spans 14 amino acids. Trimming took 9 bases from V and 8 from J; bases not matched to a gene: 9.

This chain links TRBV7-2 with TRBJ1-1; D may be TRBD1 (6 bases). The germline gives CDR1 SGHTA, CDR2 FQGNSA. This CDR3 comprises 14 residues. The ends were cut back, 3 bases at V and 0 bases at J, with 8 bases in the middle. The CDR3 loop is CASSFDRLNTEAFF. DNA of the CDR3: TGTGCCAGCAGCTTCGACAGGTTGAACACTGAAGCTTTCTTT.

The rearrangement links TRBV30 to TRBJ1-6; 7 bases agree with TRBD1. J was trimmed by 10 bases and V by 2 bases; bases with no gene match: 14. CDR1 GTSNPN and CDR2 SVGIG come from the germline V gene (reference sequence). The CDR3 has 16 residues. Here the CDR3 DNA reads TGTGCCTGGAGTACGTACAGGGGCAGCGGTGACTCACCCCTCCACTTT. Residues: CAWSTYRGSGDSPLHF.

The V and J genes are TRBV27 and TRBJ1-4; D is perhaps TRBD1 (6 bases). V was clipped by 3 bases and J by 5 bases, with 16 bases between them. The CDR3 contains 16 residues. CDR1 is MNHEY and CDR2 is SMNVEV in the germline V gene (reference sequence). The CDR3 DNA reads TGTGCCAGCAGTTTGGGTTTAGGGGGAAGCAATGAAAAACTGTTTTTT. Protein sequence: CASSLGLGGSNEKLFF.

This sequence joins TRBV19 and TRBJ2-1; D is perhaps TRBD2 (5 bases). The CDR3 runs to 11 residues. Trimming pared 9 bases from V and 6 bases from J, leaving 9 bases between. Germline V gene sequence: CDR1 LNHDA, CDR2 SQIVND (reference sequence). Written as DNA, the CDR3 is TGTGCCAGACTCCTAGCCAATGAGCAGTTCTTC. Encoded protein: CARLLANEQFF.

This chain joins TRBV20-1 and TRBJ2-1; D is unresolved. CDR1 and CDR2 from the germline V gene are DFQATT and SNEGSKA (reference sequence). This CDR3 region has 11 residues. V lost 4 bases, J lost 5 bases, and 6 bases lay in between. CDR3 in amino acids: CSAKTNNEQFF. The DNA of the CDR3 is TGCAGTGCTAAGACAAACAATGAGCAGTTCTTC.

Points on this clone: It is unclear where the CDR3 begins or ends on the DNA, so no DNA is shown, and the CDR3 is as TCRdb lists it. V usage is TRBV18 and J usage is TRBJ1-5; the table assigns TRBD1, which was not confirmed against the DNA. Per the germline V gene, CDR1 is KGHSH and CDR2 is LQKENI. The CDR3 has 14 amino acids, counting both end residues. The CDR3 protein is CASSPDSGTNPSIF.

The V and J genes are TRBV6-2 or TRBV6-3 and TRBJ2-7, with TRBD1 identical over 9 bases. The V gene end was trimmed by 2 bases and the J gene end by 0 bases; junction bases not matched to a gene: 11. The CDR3 loop spans 18 amino acids. Germline V CDR1 and CDR2: MNHEY, SVGEGT. The CDR3 sequence: CASSYEGQGYRGSYEQYF. The CDR3 DNA reads as TGTGCCAGCAGTTACGAGGGACAGGGATATCGTGGCTCCTACGAGCAGTACTTC.

This clone appeared a few times. The CDR3 DNA reads TGTGCCAGTAGTAGAAGTGACAGGGGTCAGCGAGAGACCCAGTACTTC. Amino acids: CASSRSDRGQRETQYF. The V call is TRBV19, the J call TRBJ2-5, with 8 nucleotides matching TRBD1. This CDR3 spans 16 amino acids. The junction had 11 bases not matched to a gene; V was cut back by 4 bases and J by 4 bases. Per germline, CDR1 LNHDA and CDR2 SQIVND (reference sequence).

This chain uses TRBV6-5 with TRBJ1-6, with 8 bases matching TRBD1. Germline lookup yields CDR1 MNHEY and CDR2 SVGAGI. This CDR3 has 14 residues. Germline trimming cut 6 bases from V and 10 bases from J; bases unmatched to any gene: 8. The CDR3 bases are TGTGCCAGCAGCCTCGGACAGGGAAACTCACCCCTCCACTTT. Its protein is CASSLGQGNSPLHF.